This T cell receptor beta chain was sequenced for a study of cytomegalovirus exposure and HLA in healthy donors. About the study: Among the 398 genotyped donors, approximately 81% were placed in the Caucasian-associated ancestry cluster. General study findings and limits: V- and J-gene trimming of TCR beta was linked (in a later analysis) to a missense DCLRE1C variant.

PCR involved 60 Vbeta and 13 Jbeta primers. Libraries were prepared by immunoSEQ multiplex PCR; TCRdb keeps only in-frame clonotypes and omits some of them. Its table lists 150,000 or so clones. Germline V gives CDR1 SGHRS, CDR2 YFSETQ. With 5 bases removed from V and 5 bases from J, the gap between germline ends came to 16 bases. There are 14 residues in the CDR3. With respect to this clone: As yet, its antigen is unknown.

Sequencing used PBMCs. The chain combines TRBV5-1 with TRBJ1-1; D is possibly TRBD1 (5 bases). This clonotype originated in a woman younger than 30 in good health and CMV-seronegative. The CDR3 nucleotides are TGCGCCAGCAGTTTCTCTGTGGGGGGGACTGAAGCTTTCTTT. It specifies CASSFSVGGTEAFF. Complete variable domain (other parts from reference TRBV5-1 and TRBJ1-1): KAGVTQTPRYLIKTRGQQVTLSCSPISGHRSVSWYQQTPGQGLQFLFEYFSETQRNKGNFPGRFSGRQFSNSRSEMNVSTLELGDSALYLCASSFSVGGTEAFFGQGTRLTVV.